These 23 T cell receptor beta chains originate from one sample sequenced in a study of cytomegalovirus exposure and HLA in healthy donors listed by TCRdb under 2017. Receptors were amplified or captured by the immunoSEQ multiplex PCR assay. A mixture of 60 forward primers for TCR Vbeta segments and 13 reverse primers for TCR Jbeta segments was used in the multiplex PCR. TCRdb carries this immuneACCESS record with in-frame sequences only. Its versions omit some clonotypes, under half of them owing to an unresolved V gene in the studies checked, with the rest unexplained. The sample includes over 130,000 clones, with around three fifths observed a single time. The top ten clones comprise about 1.8% of the sample. The sequencing sample was made of PBMCs. Every receptor here comes from a male donor in good health and CMV-seronegative.

This clone was counted a single time. The V and J genes are TRBV27 and TRBJ1-5; weak D call: TRBD1 (6 bases). The CDR3 consists of 13 residues. Trimming took off 6 bases at V and 10 bases at J, with 16 bases between the two ends. CDR1 is MNHEY, CDR2 SMNVEV, per germline (reference sequence). The CDR3 loop reads CASSQGRGRPQHF. CDR3 nucleotide sequence: TGTGCCAGCAGCCAAGGCAGGGGCCGTCCCCAGCATTTT.

The chain combines TRBV28 with TRBJ2-3; 9 nucleotides align to TRBD2. V shed 6 bases and J 11 bases; nucleotides not matched to a gene: 12. Germline lookup yields CDR1 MDHEN and CDR2 SYDVKM. This CDR3 comprises 14 residues. CDR3 amino acids: CASSPGLAGWMQYF. For the CDR3, the DNA is TGTGCCAGCAGCCCGGGACTAGCTGGTTGGATGCAGTATTTT.

The V call is TRBV19, the J call TRBJ2-2; 8 bases are a match to TRBD1. V dropped 6 bases and J dropped 5; count of bases not matched to a gene: 2. Germline CDR1 and CDR2: LNHDA and SQIVND (reference sequence). The CDR3 spans 13 residues. CDR3 nucleotide sequence: TGTGCCAGTAGAGGACAGGGAACCGGGGAGCTGTTTTTT. This codes for CASRGQGTGELFF.

This rearrangement joins TRBV11-2 to TRBJ1-4, with 10 bases aligning to TRBD1. After removal of 5 bases from V and 8 bases from J, the junction contained 8 bases not matched to a gene. The germline V gene encodes CDR1 SGHAT and CDR2 FQNNGV. The CDR3 is 15 amino acids. CDR3: CASSGGTGAAEKLFF. The DNA for the CDR3 is TGTGCCAGCAGCGGAGGGACAGGGGCGGCCGAAAAACTGTTTTTT.

This clone was observed a few times. The genes are TRBV5-4 and TRBJ1-4; D might be TRBD1 (6 bases). There are 15 residues in the CDR3. Trimming took 2 bases from V and 5 from J, leaving 13 bases between them. Per the germline V gene, CDR1 is SGHNT and CDR2 is YYREEE (reference sequence). The CDR3 DNA is TGTGCCAGCAGCTTTAAAACAGGGATGAATGAAAAACTGTTTTTT. It encodes CASSFKTGMNEKLFF. Filled out from reference TRBV5-4 and TRBJ1-4, the complete variable domain reads ETGVTQSPTHLIKTRGQQVTLRCSSQSGHNTVSWYQQALGQGPQFIFQYYREEENGRGNFPPRFSGLQFPNYSSELNVNALELDDSALYLCASSFKTGMNEKLFFGSGTQLSVL.

This chain's CDR3 is CARNRDRGICTF. In DNA, the CDR3 is TGTGCCAGGAATCGGGACAGGGGCATCTGCACCTTC. The V gene is TRBV2, the J gene TRBJ1-2; 10 positions agree with TRBD1. Germline CDR1 reads SNHLY; CDR2 reads FYNNEI. The V segment lost 9 bases and the J segment 13 bases; nucleotides outside the gene matches: 11. CDR3 length: 12 amino acids.

This clone was found once. The genes are TRBV9 and TRBJ1-1, with D tentatively TRBD1 (6 bases). V was cut by 4 bases and J by 6 bases, with 19 bases left in between. The CDR3 length is 15 residues. Germline CDR1 and CDR2: SGDLS and YYNGEE. The CDR3 reads CASSIWDIAGAEAFF. The CDR3 DNA follows: TGTGCCAGCAGCATCTGGGACATCGCCGGAGCTGAAGCTTTCTTT.

The gene calls are TRBV10-3 and TRBJ2-5; perhaps TRBD1 as D (5 bases). Trimming took off 6 bases at V and 5 bases at J, with 10 bases between the two ends. The length of the CDR3 is 12 residues. Germline lookup yields CDR1 ENHRY and CDR2 SYGVKD. The CDR3 nucleotides read TGTGCCATCAGCAGGGATACGGAGACCCAGTACTTC. Translation: CAISRDTETQYF.

The V gene is TRBV5-1, the J gene TRBJ1-1; D uncertain. Germline V gives CDR1 SGHRS, CDR2 YFSETQ. This CDR3 region has 16 residues. The germline V and J ends were trimmed by 2 bases and 1 base, with 15 bases remaining between them. CDR3 loop: CASSFSPGPSNTEAFF. As DNA, the CDR3 is TGCGCCAGCAGCTTTTCCCCAGGTCCCTCGAACACTGAAGCTTTCTTT.

This clone has only a few counts. V usage is TRBV19 and J usage is TRBJ1-2; D call uncertain. The CDR3 has 12 amino acids. Trimming pared 5 bases from V and 8 bases from J, leaving 12 bases between. Germline loops: CDR1 LNHDA, CDR2 SQIVND (reference sequence). The DNA of the CDR3 is TGTGCCAGTAGTTTGGTATCACAGGGCTACACCTTC. Translation gives CASSLVSQGYTF.

J is TRBJ2-1 and V is TRBV7-2; 10 bases map to TRBD2. V trimming: 5 bases; J trimming: 2 bases; junction bases outside the gene matches: 9. This CDR3 comprises 17 residues. Germline assignment: CDR1 SGHTA and CDR2 FQGNSA. CDR3 in amino acids: CASSPQAGGPPYNEQFF. The DNA of the CDR3 is TGTGCCAGCAGCCCCCAAGCGGGGGGGCCCCCCTACAATGAGCAGTTCTTC. The entire variable domain, with the rest obtained from reference TRBV7-2 and TRBJ2-1, is as follows: GAGVSQSPSNKVTEKGKDVELRCDPISGHTALYWYRQSLGQGLEFLIYFQGNSAPDKSGLPSDRFSAERTGGSVSTLTIQRTQQEDSAVYLCASSPQAGGPPYNEQFFGPGTRLTVL.

V is TRBV6-5 and J is TRBJ1-2, with 11 bases aligning to TRBD1. V gave up 2 bases and J gave up 6 bases; unmatched junction bases: 5. Germline V lookup: CDR1 MNHEY, CDR2 SVGAGI. The CDR3 has 15 residues. In nucleotides, the CDR3 is TGTGCCAGCAGTTACACGGGACAGGGGGAAGATGGCTACACCTTC. It is translated as CASSYTGQGEDGYTF.

The chain is built from TRBV7-9 and TRBJ2-6, with TRBD1 matching over 8 bases. The CDR3 contains 16 residues. The V gene's germline CDR1 is SEHNR and CDR2 FQNEAQ (reference sequence). The trim removed 8 bases at V and 1 base at J, leaving 7 bases unmatched. CDR3 in DNA: TGTGCCAGCCTAGGGACAGGCCCTTCTGGGGCCAACGTCCTGACTTTC. Translating gives CASLGTGPSGANVLTF. The variable domain in full, completed from reference TRBV7-9 and TRBJ2-6, reads DTGVSQNPRHKITKRGQNVTFRCDPISEHNRLYWYRQTLGQGPEFLTYFQNEAQLEKSRLLSDRFSAERPKGSFSTLEIQRTEQGDSAMYLCASLGTGPSGANVLTFGAGSRLTVL.

There are a few counts of this clone. The chain has TRBV2 and TRBJ2-1; no reliable D call. The CDR3 extends over 13 amino acids. Germline assignment: CDR1 SNHLY and CDR2 FYNNEI. V gave up 7 bases and J gave up 2 bases, with 9 bases separating them. CDR3 sequence (DNA): TGTGCCAGCACCCAAGAGACCTACAATGAGCAGTTCTTC. Translation gives CASTQETYNEQFF.

The genes are TRBV28 and TRBJ2-2, with 8 bases that match TRBD2. In germline, CDR1 is MDHEN, CDR2 SYDVKM. The trim removed 7 bases at V and 0 bases at J, leaving 4 bases unmatched. There are 15 residues in the CDR3. CDR3 DNA sequence: TGTGCCAGCATCTCGGGGGGGACGAACACCGGGGAGCTGTTTTTT. It codes for CASISGGTNTGELFF.

This clone was observed a single time. V and J are TRBV6-1 and TRBJ2-5, with a tentative D call TRBD1 (5 bases). With the DNA end fitting TRBJ2-7 better, the J assignment may be wrong. This CDR3 has 14 residues. The germline gives CDR1 MNHNS, CDR2 SASEGT. The CDR3 loop reads CASSGITGPYEQYF. The CDR3 bases are TGTGCCAGCAGTGGAATAACAGGACCCTACGAGCAGTACTTC.

The CDR3 is CASSGWPSYEQYF. CDR3 in DNA: TGTGCCAGCAGTGGTTGGCCTTCCTACGAGCAGTACTTC. This chain joins TRBV25-1 and TRBJ2-7; no clear D gene. Germline-derived CDR1 and CDR2 are MGHDK and SYGVNS. Trimming took off 4 bases at V and 1 base at J, with 8 bases between the two ends. The CDR3 contains 13 residues.

The V gene is TRBV5-6, the J gene TRBJ2-5; D perhaps matches TRBD2 (5 bases). V was cut by 4 bases and J by 0 bases, with 7 bases left in between. CDR1 is SGHDT, CDR2 YYEEEE, per germline. The CDR3 is 13 residues long. The CDR3 protein is CASSRGYQETQYF. In DNA, the CDR3 is TGTGCCAGCAGCCGGGGTTACCAAGAGACCCAGTACTTC.

This clone appeared a single time. The rearrangement uses TRBV6-5 and TRBJ2-5; TRBD2 might be the D (6 bases). V lost 6 bases, J lost 2 bases, and 13 bases lay in between. The length of the CDR3 is 14 residues. Per germline, CDR1 MNHEY and CDR2 SVGAGI. In nucleotides, the CDR3 is TGTGCCAGCAGCCGGGACTTTAATCAAGAGACCCAGTACTTC. This sequence encodes CASSRDFNQETQYF.

This chain uses TRBV6-6 with TRBJ2-5; 9 positions match TRBD1. The assigned J gene may be wrong: the sequence end matches TRBJ2-7 better. The CDR3 consists of 13 residues. Per germline, CDR1 MNHNY and CDR2 SVGAGI (reference sequence). This chain's CDR3 is CASSSTGGYEQYF. The CDR3 DNA is TGTGCCAGCAGTTCGACAGGGGGCTACGAGCAGTACTTC.

The gene calls are TRBV9 and TRBJ1-2; perhaps TRBD1 as D (5 bases). Trimming cost V 4 bases and J 8 bases, with 9 bases left between them. This CDR3 has 11 amino acids. Germline CDR1 SGDLS, CDR2 YYNGEE. CDR3 nucleotides: TGTGCCAGCAGCCTCGGGGGGGGCTACACCTTC. Translated: CASSLGGGYTF.

The V gene is TRBV7-9, the J gene TRBJ1-2; tentative D call: TRBD1 (6 bases). The germline gives CDR1 SEHNR, CDR2 FQNEAQ (reference sequence). CDR3 length: 15 amino acids. Deletions cut 1 base from V and 3 bases from J, with 12 bases between. CDR3 amino acids: CASSLDQQGYYGYTF. The CDR3 DNA reads TGTGCCAGCAGCTTAGACCAACAGGGATACTATGGCTACACCTTC. Full variable domain (remainder filled in from reference TRBV7-9 and TRBJ1-2): DTGVSQNPRHKITKRGQNVTFRCDPISEHNRLYWYRQTLGQGPEFLTYFQNEAQLEKSRLLSDRFSAERPKGSFSTLEIQRTEQGDSAMYLCASSLDQQGYYGYTFGSGTRLTVV.

The gene calls are TRBV6-5 and TRBJ2-7; D remains unclear. The CDR3 runs to 15 residues. CDR1 and CDR2 from the germline V gene are MNHEY and SVGAGI. V dropped 7 bases and J dropped 0 bases, with 16 bases sitting between them. The CDR3 reads CASTRFGSGSYEQYF. In nucleotides, the CDR3 is TGTGCCAGCACTAGGTTTGGTTCCGGCTCCTACGAGCAGTACTTC.